This is a list of T cell receptor beta chains from one sample in a study of early T cells in non-severe SARS-CoV-2 infection. TCRdb reanalysed the 5' RACE reads using MiXCR and keeps one entry per CDR3 protein. The table shows approximately 70,000 distinct CDR3 sequences, with 3.5% to 6% occurring only once. The sample here was whole blood, taken at baseline. Receptors were obtained from an adult who was a healthcare worker with PCR-confirmed SARS-CoV-2 infection or an uninfected control (not recorded which). The donor label of this sample is uncertain. CDR3s include the opening cysteine and the closing phenylalanine or tryptophan. A D gene is named only where the DNA matches it firmly. Size is omitted from some rows. Given values are once, few, many or a class for expanded clones.

>TRBJ2-2|TRBV4-2|few|TRBD1
TGTGCCAGCAGCCAAGAGGGGACAGCGAACACCGGGGAGCTGTTTTTT
CASSQEGTANTGELFF
>TRBJ1-1|TRBV7-3|-|-
TGTGCCAGCTCACACGGGGAGGTCTCCATGAACACTGAAGCTTTCTTT
CASSHGEVSMNTEAFF
>TRBJ1-6|TRBV5-6|many|-
TGTGCCAGCAGCTTGGCGGCTGTGGCGACCAATAATTCACCCCTCCACTTT
CASSLAAVATNNSPLHF
>TRBJ2-3|TRBV27|few|-
TGTGCCAGCAGTTTATCCGGGCTGGGCGGCACAGATACGCAGTATTTT
CASSLSGLGGTDTQYF
>TRBJ2-7|TRBV7-2|many|-
TGTGCCAGCAGCTTAGTCCAGTCCTACGAGCAGTACTTC
CASSLVQSYEQYF
>TRBJ1-5|TRBV20-1|few|TRBD1
TGCAGTGCTAGTCCAGGGGGCTATCAGCCCCAGCATTTT
CSASPGGYQPQHF
>TRBJ2-1|TRBV6-1|many|TRBD1
TGTGCCAGCAGTGAAATGAGGGGGCAATACAATGAGCAGTTCTTC
CASSEMRGQYNEQFF
>TRBJ2-3|TRBV9|-|-
TGTGCCAGCAGCGCCGGGCCCACAGATACGCAGTATTTT
CASSAGPTDTQYF
>TRBJ2-7|TRBV7-3|many|-
TGTGCCAGCAGCTCCCCCGTGAAGGGCCGCTACGAGCAGTACTTC
CASSSPVKGRYEQYF
>TRBJ1-2|TRBV7-9|few|-
TGTGCCAGCAGCTCGGGACTGACCGTCCGCTATGGCTACACCTTC
CASSSGLTVRYGYTF
>TRBJ1-1|TRBV4-1|many|-
TGCGCCAGCAGCCAAGAAAAGACAGTCCCTGAAGCTTTCTTT
CASSQEKTVPEAFF
>TRBJ1-2|TRBV28|many|TRBD1
TGTGCCAGCAGTATCCAGGACAGGGGCGGCTATGGCTACACCTTC
CASSIQDRGGYGYTF
>TRBJ1-4|TRBV28|few|-
TGTGCCATCCTGGGAGGGTTAAGGGAAAAACTGTTTTTT
CAILGGLREKLFF
>TRBJ2-1|TRBV9|-|TRBD2
TGTGCCAGCAGCCCCCAGCGGGGGGGGTACAATGAGCAGTTCTTC
CASSPQRGGYNEQFF
>TRBJ2-7|TRBV20-1|many|-
TGCAGTGCTAGAGGGACGGACCCTTCCTACGAGCAGTACTTC
CSARGTDPSYEQYF
>TRBJ1-3|TRBV10-3|few|TRBD1
TGTGCCATCAGACAGGGGTCCGGAAACACCATATATTTT
CAIRQGSGNTIYF
>TRBJ1-1|TRBV7-8|many|-
TGTGCCAGCAGCTTAGTGGTGGAGTTCGAAGCTTTCTTT
CASSLVVEFEAFF
>TRBJ2-3|TRBV20-1|many|TRBD2
TGCAGTGCTAGAGGATTCCGGGGGGATGGCACAGATACGCAGTATTTT
CSARGFRGDGTDTQYF
>TRBJ2-2|TRBV5-8|few|-
TGTGCCAGCAGTCCCCGGGCCTCCGCCGGGGAGCTGTTTTTT
CASSPRASAGELFF
>TRBJ1-5|TRBV7-2|many|-
TGTGCCAGCAGCCCGATGGGGTCGGGGGCACACAATCAGCCCCAGCATTTT
CASSPMGSGAHNQPQHF
>TRBJ1-3|TRBV12-3/TRBV12-4|many|-
TGTGCCACCGACAGATTCTCTGGAAACACCATATATTTT
CATDRFSGNTIYF
>TRBJ2-7|TRBV11-2|many|TRBD1
TGTGCCAGCAGCTACGACAGGGGGCGCATGTCGCTGGTCCCCTACGAGCAGTACTTC
CASSYDRGRMSLVPYEQYF
>TRBJ2-7|TRBV7-6|many|TRBD2
TGTGCCAGCAGTCCCGGGACTAGCGGCGACCGCTACGAGCAGTACTTC
CASSPGTSGDRYEQYF
>TRBJ2-7|TRBV7-2|few|-
TGTGCCAGCAGCTTAAGTCGCCAGTACGAGCAGTACTTC
CASSLSRQYEQYF
>TRBJ1-1|TRBV5-4|many|-
TGTGCCAGCAGGGTGGGGTATCTGGGGAACACTGAAGCTTTCTTT
CASRVGYLGNTEAFF
>TRBJ1-2|TRBV13|few|-
TGTGCCAGCAGCTTAGAACAGTCGACTCGCTATGGCTACACCTTC
CASSLEQSTRYGYTF
>TRBJ1-6|TRBV12-3/TRBV12-4|many|-
TGTGCCAGCAGTTCCCGACAAGGGTGGGATTCACCCCTCCACTTT
CASSSRQGWDSPLHF
>TRBJ2-5|TRBV29-1|-|TRBD2
TGCAGCGTTGAAGATCCCTGGGAGGGGCGCGAAGAGACCCAGTACTTC
CSVEDPWEGREETQYF
>TRBJ2-6|TRBV27|few|-
TGTGCCAGCAGTTTATATGGCGGTGGGGCCAACGTCCTGACTTTC
CASSLYGGGANVLTF
>TRBJ2-2|TRBV27|many|-
TGTGCCAGCAGTTTCCGAGCTGGCGGGGAGCTGTTTTTT
CASSFRAGGELFF
>TRBJ1-2|TRBV20-1|many|-
TGCAGTGCTACCGGACAGATTTCAAACTACACCTTC
CSATGQISNYTF
>TRBJ1-2|TRBV5-1|many|-
TGCGCCAGCAGCTTGGCCTCCAGGGAGGCCTATGGCTACACCTTC
CASSLASREAYGYTF
>TRBJ1-2|TRBV27|many|-
TGTGCCAGCAGGGACACTACTAACTATGGCTACACCTTC
CASRDTTNYGYTF
>TRBJ1-3|TRBV6-5|few|TRBD1
TGTGCCAGCAGGATAGACAGGGCTGGAAACACCATATATTTT
CASRIDRAGNTIYF
>TRBJ2-4|TRBV10-3|many|-
TGTGCCATCAGTGAGACAAGGATCGGGGTTGAAAACATTCAGTACTTC
CAISETRIGVENIQYF
>TRBJ2-3|TRBV7-9|many|-
TGTGCCAGCAGCCAGGGCTTTAGCACAGATACGCAGTATTTT
CASSQGFSTDTQYF
>TRBJ2-3|TRBV4-1|many|TRBD2
TGCGCCAGCAGCCAACGGGGTAGCGGGGGCACAGATACGCAGTATTTT
CASSQRGSGGTDTQYF